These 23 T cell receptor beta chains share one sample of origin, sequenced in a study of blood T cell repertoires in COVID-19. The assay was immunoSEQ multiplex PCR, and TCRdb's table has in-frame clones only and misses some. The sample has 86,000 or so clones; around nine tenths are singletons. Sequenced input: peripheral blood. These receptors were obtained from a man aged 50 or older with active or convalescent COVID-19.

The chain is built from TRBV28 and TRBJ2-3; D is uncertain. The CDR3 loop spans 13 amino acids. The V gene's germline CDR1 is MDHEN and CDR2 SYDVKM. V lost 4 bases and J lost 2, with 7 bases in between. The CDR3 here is CASSYSNTDTQYF. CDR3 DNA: TGTGCCAGCAGTTACAGCAACACAGATACGCAGTATTTT. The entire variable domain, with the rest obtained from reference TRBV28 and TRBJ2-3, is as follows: DVKVTQSSRYLVKRTGEKVFLECVQDMDHENMFWYRQDPGLGLRLIYFSYDVKMKEKGDIPEGYSVSREKKERFSLILESASTNQTSMYLCASSYSNTDTQYFGPGTRLTVL.

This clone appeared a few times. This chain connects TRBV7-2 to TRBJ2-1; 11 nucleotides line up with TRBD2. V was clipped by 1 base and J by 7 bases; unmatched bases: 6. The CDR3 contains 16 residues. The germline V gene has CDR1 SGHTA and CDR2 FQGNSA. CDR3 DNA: TGTGCCAGCAGCTTAGTTGGGACTAGCGGATCTAATGAGCAGTTCTTC. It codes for CASSLVGTSGSNEQFF.

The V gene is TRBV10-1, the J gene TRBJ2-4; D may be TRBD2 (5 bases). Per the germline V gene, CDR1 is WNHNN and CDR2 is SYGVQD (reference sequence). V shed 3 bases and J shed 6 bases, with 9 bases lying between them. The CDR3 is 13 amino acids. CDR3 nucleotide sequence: TGCGCCAGCAGTGATAACGGGGTAAACATTCAGTACTTC. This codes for CASSDNGVNIQYF.

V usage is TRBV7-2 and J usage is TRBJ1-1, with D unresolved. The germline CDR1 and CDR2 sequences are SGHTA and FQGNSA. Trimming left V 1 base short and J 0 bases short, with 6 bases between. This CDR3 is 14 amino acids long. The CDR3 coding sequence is TGTGCCAGCAGCTTAGTTACTATGAACACTGAAGCTTTCTTT. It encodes CASSLVTMNTEAFF.

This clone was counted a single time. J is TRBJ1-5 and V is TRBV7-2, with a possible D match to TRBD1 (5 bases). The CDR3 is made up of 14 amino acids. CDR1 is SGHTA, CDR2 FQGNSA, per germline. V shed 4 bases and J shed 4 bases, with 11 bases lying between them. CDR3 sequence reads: CASSSPQGNQPQHF. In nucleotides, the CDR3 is TGTGCCAGCAGCTCACCCCAGGGTAATCAGCCCCAGCATTTT.

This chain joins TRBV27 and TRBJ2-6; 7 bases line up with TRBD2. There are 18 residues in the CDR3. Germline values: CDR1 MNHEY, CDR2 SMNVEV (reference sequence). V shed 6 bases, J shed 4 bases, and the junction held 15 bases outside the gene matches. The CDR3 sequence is CASSQTERGVAGANVLTF. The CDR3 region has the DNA TGTGCCAGCAGCCAAACTGAGCGGGGCGTAGCGGGGGCCAACGTCCTGACTTTC.

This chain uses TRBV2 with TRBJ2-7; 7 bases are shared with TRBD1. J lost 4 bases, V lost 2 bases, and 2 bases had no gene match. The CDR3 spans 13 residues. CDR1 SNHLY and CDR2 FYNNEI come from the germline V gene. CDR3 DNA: TGTGCCAGCAGTGAAAGCAGGGGGTACGAGCAGTACGTC. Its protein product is CASSESRGYEQYV.

This CDR3 reads CASSLGLAQETQYF. In DNA, the CDR3 is TGTGCCAGCAGCTTGGGATTAGCGCAAGAGACCCAGTACTTC. This chain uses TRBV5-8 with TRBJ2-5, with D maybe TRBD2 (5 bases). Germline lookup yields CDR1 SGHTS and CDR2 YDEGEE. Trimming removed 0 bases at V and 2 bases at J, with 8 bases between. CDR3 length equals 14 residues.

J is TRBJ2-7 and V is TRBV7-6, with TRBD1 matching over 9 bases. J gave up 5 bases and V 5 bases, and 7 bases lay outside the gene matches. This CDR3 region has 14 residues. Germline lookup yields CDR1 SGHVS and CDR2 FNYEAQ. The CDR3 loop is CASSPGQGKNEQYV. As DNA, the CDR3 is TGTGCCAGCAGCCCGGGACAGGGTAAGAACGAGCAGTACGTC.

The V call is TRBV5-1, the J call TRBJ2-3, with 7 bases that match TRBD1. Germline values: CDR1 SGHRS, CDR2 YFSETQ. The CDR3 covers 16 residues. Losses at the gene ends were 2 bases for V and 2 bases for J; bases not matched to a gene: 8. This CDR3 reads CASSFMTGLPTDTQYF. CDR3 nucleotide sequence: TGCGCCAGCAGCTTTATGACAGGGCTGCCCACAGATACGCAGTATTTT.

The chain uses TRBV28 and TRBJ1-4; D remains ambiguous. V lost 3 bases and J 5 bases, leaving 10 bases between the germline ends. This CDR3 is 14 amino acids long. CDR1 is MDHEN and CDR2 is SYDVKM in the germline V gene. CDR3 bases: TGTGCCAGCAGTTTCGGTGCGGTGAATGAAAAACTGTTTTTT. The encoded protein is CASSFGAVNEKLFF.

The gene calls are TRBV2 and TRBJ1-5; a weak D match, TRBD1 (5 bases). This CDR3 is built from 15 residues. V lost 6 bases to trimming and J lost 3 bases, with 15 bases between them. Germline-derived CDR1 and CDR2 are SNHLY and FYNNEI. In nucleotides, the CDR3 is TGTGCCAGCAGCGCGGGACCGCTCCTCAATCAGCCCCAGCATTTT. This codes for CASSAGPLLNQPQHF.

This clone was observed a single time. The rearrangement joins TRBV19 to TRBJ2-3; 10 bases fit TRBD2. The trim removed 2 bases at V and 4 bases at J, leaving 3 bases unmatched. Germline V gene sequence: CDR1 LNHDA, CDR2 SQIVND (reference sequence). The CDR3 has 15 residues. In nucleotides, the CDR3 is TGTGCCAGTAGTATACTAGCGGGGGTGGCAGATACGCAGTATTTT. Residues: CASSILAGVADTQYF.

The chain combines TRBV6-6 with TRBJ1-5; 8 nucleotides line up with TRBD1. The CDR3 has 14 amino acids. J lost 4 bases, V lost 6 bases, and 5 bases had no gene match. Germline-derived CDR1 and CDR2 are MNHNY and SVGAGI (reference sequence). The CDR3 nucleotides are TGTGCCAGCAGAGCCGGACAGGGTAATCAGCCCCAGCATTTT. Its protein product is CASRAGQGNQPQHF.

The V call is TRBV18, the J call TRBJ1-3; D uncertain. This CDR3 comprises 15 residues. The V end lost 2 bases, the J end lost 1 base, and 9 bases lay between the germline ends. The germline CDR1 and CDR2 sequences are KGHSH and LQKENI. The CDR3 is CASSPARSSGNTIYF. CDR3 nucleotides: TGTGCCAGCTCACCAGCGAGGAGTTCTGGAAACACCATATATTTT.

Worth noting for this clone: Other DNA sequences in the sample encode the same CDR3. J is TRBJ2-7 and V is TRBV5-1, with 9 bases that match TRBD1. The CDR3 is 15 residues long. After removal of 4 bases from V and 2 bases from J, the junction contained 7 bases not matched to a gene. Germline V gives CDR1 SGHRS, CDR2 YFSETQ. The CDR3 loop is CASSAGGTGTYEQYF. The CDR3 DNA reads TGCGCCAGCAGCGCCGGGGGGACAGGGACCTACGAGCAGTACTTC.

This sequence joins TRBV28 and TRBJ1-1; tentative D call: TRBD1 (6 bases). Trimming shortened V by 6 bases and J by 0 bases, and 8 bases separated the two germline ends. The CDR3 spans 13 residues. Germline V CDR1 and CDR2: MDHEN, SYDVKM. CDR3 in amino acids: CASRRQVNTEAFF. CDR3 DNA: TGTGCCAGCAGAAGACAGGTGAACACTGAAGCTTTCTTT.

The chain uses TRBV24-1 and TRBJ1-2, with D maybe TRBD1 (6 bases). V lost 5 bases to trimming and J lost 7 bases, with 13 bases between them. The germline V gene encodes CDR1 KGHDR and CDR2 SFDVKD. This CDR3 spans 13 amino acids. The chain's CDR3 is CATSARGAFGYTF. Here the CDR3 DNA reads TGTGCCACCAGTGCCAGGGGCGCGTTTGGCTACACCTTC.

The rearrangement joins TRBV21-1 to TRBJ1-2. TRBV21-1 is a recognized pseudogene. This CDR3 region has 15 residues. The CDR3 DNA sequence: TGTGCCAGCAGCAAAGTTGTGCGGGGCGACTATGGCTACACCTTC. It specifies CASSKVVRGDYGYTF.

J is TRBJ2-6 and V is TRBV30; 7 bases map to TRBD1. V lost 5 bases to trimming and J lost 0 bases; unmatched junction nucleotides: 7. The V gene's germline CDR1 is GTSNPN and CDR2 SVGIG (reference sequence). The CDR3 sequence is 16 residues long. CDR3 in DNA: TGTGCCTGGGTGGGACAGAAAATCTCTGGGGCCAACGTCCTGACTTTC. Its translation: CAWVGQKISGANVLTF.

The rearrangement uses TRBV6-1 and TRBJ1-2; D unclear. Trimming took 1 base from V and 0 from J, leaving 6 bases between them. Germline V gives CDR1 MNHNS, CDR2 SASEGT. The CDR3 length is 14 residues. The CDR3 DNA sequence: TGTGCCAGCAGTGAAGTCGGAGCTAACTATGGCTACACCTTC. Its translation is CASSEVGANYGYTF.

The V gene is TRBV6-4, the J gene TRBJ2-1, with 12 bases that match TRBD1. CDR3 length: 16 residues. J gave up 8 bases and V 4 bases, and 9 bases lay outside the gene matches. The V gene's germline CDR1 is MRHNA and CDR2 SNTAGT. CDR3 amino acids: CASSAWWGQGAHEQFF. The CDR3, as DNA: TGTGCCAGCAGTGCCTGGTGGGGACAGGGGGCCCATGAGCAGTTCTTC.

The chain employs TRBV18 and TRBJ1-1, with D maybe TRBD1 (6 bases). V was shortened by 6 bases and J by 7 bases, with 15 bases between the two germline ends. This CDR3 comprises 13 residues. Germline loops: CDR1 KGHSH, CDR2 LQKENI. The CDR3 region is CASSQRMDSEAFF. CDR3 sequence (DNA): TGTGCCAGCTCCCAGCGGATGGACAGTGAAGCTTTCTTT.